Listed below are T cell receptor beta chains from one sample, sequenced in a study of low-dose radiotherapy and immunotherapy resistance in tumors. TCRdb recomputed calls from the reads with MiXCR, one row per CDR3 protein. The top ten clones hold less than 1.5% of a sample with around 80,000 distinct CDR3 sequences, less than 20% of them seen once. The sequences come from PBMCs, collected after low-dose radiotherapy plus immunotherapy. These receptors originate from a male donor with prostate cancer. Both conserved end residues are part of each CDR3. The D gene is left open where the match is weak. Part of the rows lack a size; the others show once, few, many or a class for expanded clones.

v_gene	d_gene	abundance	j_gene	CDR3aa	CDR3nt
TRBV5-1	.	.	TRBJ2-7	CASSPSGDEQYF	TGCGCCAGCAGCCCGTCTGGGGACGAGCAGTACTTC
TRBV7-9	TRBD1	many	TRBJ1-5	CASSDTGAVAQHF	TGTGCCAGCAGCGACACAGGGGCGGTGGCCCAGCATTTT
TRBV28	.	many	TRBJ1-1	CATGYNMNTEAFF	TGTGCGACCGGGTACAACATGAACACTGAAGCTTTCTTT
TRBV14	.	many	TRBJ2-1	CASSQDSPSRRRNEQFF	TGTGCCAGCAGCCAAGATTCCCCGTCTAGGCGCCGGAATGAGCAGTTCTTC
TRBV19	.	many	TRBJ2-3	CASSLSPIPTSTDTQYF	TGTGCCAGTAGTCTCTCGCCGATCCCTACCTCCACAGATACGCAGTATTTT
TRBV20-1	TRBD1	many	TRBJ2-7	CSAGDSSYEQYF	TGCAGTGCTGGGGACAGCTCCTACGAGCAGTACTTC
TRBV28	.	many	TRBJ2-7	CASSWSGTGPISEQYF	TGTGCCAGCAGTTGGTCCGGGACTGGTCCCATCTCCGAGCAGTACTTC
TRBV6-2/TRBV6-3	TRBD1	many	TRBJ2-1	CASSLGTAYNEQFF	TGTGCCAGCAGTCTCGGGACAGCTTACAATGAGCAGTTCTTC
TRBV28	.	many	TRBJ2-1	CASTPGGTGTYNEQFF	TGTGCCAGCACCCCAGGGGGGACCGGAACCTACAATGAGCAGTTCTTC
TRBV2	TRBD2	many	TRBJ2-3	CASTGQAGGDTQYF	TGTGCCAGCACTGGTCAAGCGGGAGGAGATACGCAGTATTTT
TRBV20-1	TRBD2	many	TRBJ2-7	CSASTSGSSREQYF	TGCAGTGCTAGCACTAGCGGGAGTTCTCGGGAGCAGTACTTC
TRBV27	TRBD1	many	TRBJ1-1	CASSSAGTGSTEAFF	TGTGCCAGCAGCTCAGCCGGGACAGGGAGCACTGAAGCTTTCTTT
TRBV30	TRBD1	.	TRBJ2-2	CAWSTVDRGRPGELFF	TGTGCCTGGAGTACCGTCGACAGGGGGCGCCCCGGGGAGCTGTTTTTT
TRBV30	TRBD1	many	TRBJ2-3	CAWSVTGDTQYF	TGTGCCTGGAGTGTGACAGGGGATACGCAGTATTTT
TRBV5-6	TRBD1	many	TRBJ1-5	CATKQGFGNQPQHF	TGTGCCACCAAACAGGGGTTTGGCAATCAGCCCCAGCATTTT
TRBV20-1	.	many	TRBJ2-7	CSAVPATISYEQYF	TGCAGTGCTGTACCCGCTACCATCTCCTACGAGCAGTACTTC
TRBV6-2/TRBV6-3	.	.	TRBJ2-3	CASSSADSLDQDTQYF	TGTGCCAGCAGTTCCGCGGACAGCTTAGACCAAGATACGCAGTATTTT
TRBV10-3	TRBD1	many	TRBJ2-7	CAISVGQETYEQYF	TGTGCCATCAGTGTAGGACAGGAGACCTACGAGCAGTACTTC
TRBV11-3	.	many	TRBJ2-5	CASSQFTGSSETQYF	TGTGCCAGCAGTCAATTCACAGGGTCTTCAGAGACCCAGTACTTC
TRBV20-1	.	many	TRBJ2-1	CSVDVNNEQFF	TGCAGTGTCGATGTTAATAATGAGCAGTTCTTC
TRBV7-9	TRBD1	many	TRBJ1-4	CASSLAGQGGEKLFF	TGTGCCAGCAGCTTGGCCGGACAGGGGGGCGAAAAACTGTTTTTT
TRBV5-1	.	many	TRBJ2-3	CASSLEGQGTDTQYF	TGCGCCAGCAGCTTGGAGGGGCAGGGTACAGATACGCAGTATTTT
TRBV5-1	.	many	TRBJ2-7	CASRPQGSNYEQYF	TGCGCCAGCAGACCGCAGGGTTCAAACTACGAGCAGTACTTC
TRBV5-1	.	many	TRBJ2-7	CASSLGGMNYEQYF	TGCGCCAGCAGCTTGGGGGGTATGAACTACGAGCAGTACTTC
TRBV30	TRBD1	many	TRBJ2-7	CAWSVQVTGDYEQYF	TGTGCCTGGAGTGTCCAGGTGACAGGGGACTACGAGCAGTACTTC
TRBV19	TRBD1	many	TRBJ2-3	CASSIVGQGSSDTQYF	TGTGCCAGTAGTATCGTGGGACAGGGGTCTTCCGATACGCAGTATTTT
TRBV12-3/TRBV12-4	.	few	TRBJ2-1	CASSPERGEQFF	TGTGCCAGCAGTCCGGAACGAGGGGAGCAGTTCTTC
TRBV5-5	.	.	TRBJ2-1	CASSTRIKGDNEQFF	TGTGCCAGCAGCACTCGGATCAAAGGGGACAATGAGCAGTTCTTC
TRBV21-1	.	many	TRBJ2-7	CASSKEAETYEQYF	TGTGCCAGCAGCAAAGAGGCAGAGACCTACGAGCAGTACTTC
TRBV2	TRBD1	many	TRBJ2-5	CASKRDSPPRETQYF	TGTGCCAGCAAACGGGACAGCCCGCCCCGAGAGACCCAGTACTTC
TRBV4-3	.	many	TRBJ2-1	CASSQTASFGVGSYNEQFF	TGCGCCAGCAGCCAAACGGCCTCTTTCGGGGTAGGCTCCTACAATGAGCAGTTCTTC
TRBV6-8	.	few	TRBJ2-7	CASTHQGFYEQYF	TGTGCCAGCACACACCAGGGATTCTACGAGCAGTACTTC
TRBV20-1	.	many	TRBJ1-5	CSANSVGAGQPQHF	TGCAGTGCTAACTCCGTGGGGGCGGGTCAGCCCCAGCATTTT
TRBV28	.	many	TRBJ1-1	CASWDANTEAFF	TGTGCCAGCTGGGACGCAAACACTGAAGCTTTCTTT
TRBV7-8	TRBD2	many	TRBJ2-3	CASSRAREGADTQYF	TGTGCCAGCAGTAGGGCGCGGGAGGGCGCAGATACGCAGTATTTT
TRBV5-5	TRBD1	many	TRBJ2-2	CASSFQDRGLGELFF	TGTGCCAGCAGCTTCCAGGACAGGGGTCTCGGGGAGCTGTTTTTT
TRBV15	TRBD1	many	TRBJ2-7	CATSRGDSRYEQYF	TGTGCCACCAGCAGAGGGGACAGTCGCTACGAGCAGTACTTC
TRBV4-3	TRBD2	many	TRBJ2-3	CASSLGLAGPTDTQYF	TGCGCCAGCAGCCTTGGACTAGCGGGTCCCACAGATACGCAGTATTTT
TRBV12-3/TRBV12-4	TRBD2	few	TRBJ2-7	CASSPRLAGDYYEQYF	TGTGCCAGCAGTCCCCGACTAGCGGGAGACTACTACGAGCAGTACTTC
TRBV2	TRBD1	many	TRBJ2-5	CASSERTGRETQYF	TGTGCCAGCAGTGAAAGGACAGGGCGGGAGACCCAGTACTTC
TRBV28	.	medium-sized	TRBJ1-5	CASSPAPGGVQPQHF	TGTGCCAGCAGTCCGGCCCCCGGGGGAGTCCAGCCCCAGCATTTT
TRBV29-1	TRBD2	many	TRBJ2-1	CSALAGGYYNEQFF	TGCAGCGCCCTAGCGGGAGGGTACTACAATGAGCAGTTCTTC
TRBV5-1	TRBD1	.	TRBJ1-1	CASSGRGQPNTEAFF	TGCGCCAGCAGCGGGCGGGGACAGCCGAACACTGAAGCTTTCTTT
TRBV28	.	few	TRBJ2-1	CASSQLGLFNEQFF	TGTGCCAGCAGTCAACTCGGTCTTTTCAATGAGCAGTTCTTC
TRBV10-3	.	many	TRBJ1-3	CAISDGGNTIYF	TGTGCCATCAGTGACGGTGGAAACACCATATATTTT
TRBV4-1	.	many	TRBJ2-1	CASSQGGWSSYNEQFF	TGCGCCAGCAGCCAAGGAGGGTGGAGCTCCTACAATGAGCAGTTCTTC
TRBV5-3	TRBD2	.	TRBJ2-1	CASSWTSGTLYNEQFF	TGTGCCAGCAGCTGGACTAGCGGAACCCTTTACAATGAGCAGTTCTTC
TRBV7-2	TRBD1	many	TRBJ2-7	CASSPGTGNYEQYF	TGTGCCAGCAGCCCAGGGACAGGTAATTACGAGCAGTACTTC
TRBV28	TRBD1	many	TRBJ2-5	CASSLGTAGTGAETQYF	TGTGCCAGCAGTTTAGGAACTGCGGGGACAGGGGCGGAGACCCAGTACTTC
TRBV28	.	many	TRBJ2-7	CASSSLGQIQAYEQYF	TGTGCCAGCAGTTCCCTCGGACAGATTCAGGCCTACGAGCAGTACTTC
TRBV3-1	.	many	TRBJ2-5	CASSQERTQYF	TGTGCCAGCAGCCAAGAACGGACCCAGTACTTC
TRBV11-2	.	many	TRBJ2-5	CASSTPFDGQETQYF	TGTGCCAGCAGCACCCCATTCGACGGGCAAGAGACCCAGTACTTC
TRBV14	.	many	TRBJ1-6	CASSQDPSPLHF	TGTGCCAGCAGCCAAGACCCTTCACCCCTCCACTTT
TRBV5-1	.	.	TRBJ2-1	CASSLGGREYNEQFF	TGCGCCAGCAGCTTAGGCGGGCGAGAATACAATGAGCAGTTCTTC
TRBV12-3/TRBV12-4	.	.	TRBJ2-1	CASSVGSYNEQFF	TGTGCCAGTTCGGTGGGGTCGTACAATGAGCAGTTCTTC
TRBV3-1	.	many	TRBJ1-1	CASSQGWNTEAFF	TGCGCCAGCAGCCAGGGGTGGAACACTGAAGCTTTCTTT
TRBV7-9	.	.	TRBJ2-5	CASSPWGGRGETQYF	TGTGCCAGCAGCCCCTGGGGGGGCCGCGGGGAGACCCAGTACTTC
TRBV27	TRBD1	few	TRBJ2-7	CASRSGQGFYEQYF	TGTGCCAGCAGGTCGGGACAGGGGTTTTACGAGCAGTACTTC
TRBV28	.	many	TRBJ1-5	CASKESGQPQHF	TGTGCCAGCAAAGAGTCAGGTCAGCCCCAGCATTTT